What follows are 2 T cell receptor beta chains derived from one specimen sequenced in a study of spatial heterogeneity in lung cancer. Time point of the sample: blood at routine non-recurrence follow-up after resection. TCRdb called the 5' RACE reads again in MiXCR, with one record for every CDR3 protein. Of around 98,000 distinct CDR3 sequences detected, less than 20% appear once; the ten largest clones hold 21%. The sequenced sample was PBMCs, obtained at follow-up. These receptors came from a male donor with early-stage non-small cell lung cancer.

The chain combines TRBV20-1 with TRBJ2-1, with TRBD2 matching over 10 bases. The ends lost 4 bases at V and 1 base at J; junction bases unmatched: 7. From germline, CDR1 is DFQATT and CDR2 SNEGSKA (reference sequence). The CDR3 spans 16 residues. The CDR3 DNA sequence: TGCAGTGCTACTAGCGGGGGTTACCAGTCCTACAATGAGCAGTTCTTC. Protein: CSATSGGYQSYNEQFF.

This clonotype was found many times. The V call is TRBV6-5, the J call TRBJ1-1, with D possibly being TRBD1 (6 bases). The CDR3 has 15 amino acids. The germline gives CDR1 MNHEY, CDR2 SVGAGI. Trimming cost V 5 bases and J 1 base, with 14 bases left between them. As DNA, the CDR3 is TGTGCCAGCAGTACAGGACAGATTAGGAACACTGAAGCTTTCTTT. It encodes CASSTGQIRNTEAFF.